The source of this TCR beta chain is a study of Ad26.COV2.S vaccination and SARS-CoV-2 variants. Overall study: Ad26.COV2.S shots went into the muscle once or twice, 56 days apart. Whole-study results and caveats: Placebo and vaccine recipients had non-spike TCR breadth that was similar. Greater spike-specific TCR breadth was seen in vaccine recipients than in placebo recipients.

The CDR3 is 15 amino acids. CDR1 is SNHLY and CDR2 is FYNNEI in the germline V gene. V trimming: 6 bases; J trimming: 3 bases; junction bases outside the gene matches: 4. The sample's treatment: 15 to 20 received Ad26.COV2.S at low or high dose, single or two shots; several received placebo; per-sample allocation not given. Sample collection was performed on day 63 after the first vaccine or placebo injection. Clones were sequenced by immunoSEQ multiplex PCR, and TCRdb holds only the in-frame ones, with some missing. The sample carries more than 400,000 clones, 92% recorded once. As concerns this clone: Its matching antigen is unknown.

The chain employs TRBV2 and TRBJ1-6; TRBD1 aligns across 8 bases. The TCR originated in a person between 18 and 65 years old who received the Ad26.COV2.S COVID-19 vaccine or a placebo. The sample consisted of peripheral blood, taken in a trial of Ad26.COV2.S vaccine versus placebo. Here the CDR3 DNA reads TGTGCCAGCAGGCCACAGGGGGGCTATAATTCACCCCTCCACTTT. It encodes CASRPQGGYNSPLHF.